One sample yielded the 26 T cell receptor beta chains listed below, sequenced in a study of T-cell memory formation after mild COVID-19. One entry per CDR3 protein results from TCRdb running MiXCR on the 5' RACE reads. This table holds 280,000 or so distinct CDR3 sequences, 18% found once. The sequencing input was PBMCs or a T cell subset sorted from them (not recorded which). The receptor set was obtained from a man aged 18 to 29 who had mild COVID-19 (a few samples of this study predate the infection). Cell type and time point are not known.

This clonotype showed up just a few times. This CDR3 fails to terminate in the conserved phenylalanine or tryptophan, so it likely reflects a read error. The limits of the CDR3 on the DNA are not certain, so only TCRdb's listed CDR3 is given. The V call is TRBV12-5, the J call TRBJ1-1; the DNA was not compared with TRBD1, the D call given in the table. The CDR3 adds up to 11 amino acids, both ends counted. Germline V CDR1 and CDR2: LGHNT, FRNRAP. The chain's CDR3 is CASGPIDSDSP.

This clonotype was counted many times. V and J are TRBV4-1 and TRBJ2-7; a weak D match, TRBD1 (5 bases). The length of the CDR3 is 16 residues. CDR1 and CDR2 from the germline V gene are MGHRA and YSYEKL. The V and J ends lost 1 base and 3 bases respectively, with 16 bases between them. This CDR3 is CASSQGATGQLYEQYF. The CDR3 DNA sequence: TGCGCCAGCAGCCAAGGAGCCACCGGACAACTCTACGAGCAGTACTTC.

The chain is built from TRBV7-2 and TRBJ2-3, with 7 bases matching TRBD1. The CDR3 totals 16 residues. Germline V lookup: CDR1 SGHTA, CDR2 FQGNSA. The trim removed 5 bases at V and 9 bases at J, leaving 17 bases unmatched. Here the CDR3 reads CASSTPPGTAVTTQYF. The CDR3, as DNA: TGTGCCAGCAGCACCCCCCCCGGGACAGCCGTTACAACGCAGTATTTT.

This clonotype was detected a few times. The chain couples TRBV4-2 to TRBJ1-1, with D unresolved. Trimming removed 1 base from V and 7 bases from J, with 10 bases in between. The CDR3 length is 13 residues. CDR1 and CDR2 from the germline V gene are LGHNA and YNFKEQ. The chain's CDR3 is CASSQAVSGEAFF. CDR3 DNA sequence: TGTGCCAGCAGCCAAGCGGTGAGTGGTGAAGCTTTCTTT.

There are many counts of this clonotype. The CDR3 DNA follows: TGCGCCAGCAGCCGGGCGGCTAGCGGGGACTACACAGATACGCAGTATTTT. Its protein product is CASSRAASGDYTDTQYF. This chain connects TRBV5-1 to TRBJ2-3; TRBD2 matches 9 bases. The V segment lost 4 bases and the J segment 2 bases; nucleotides outside the gene matches: 11. The CDR3 covers 17 residues. Germline V lookup: CDR1 SGHRS, CDR2 YFSETQ.

The J gene is TRBJ2-3, the V gene TRBV20-1; 7 bases fit TRBD2. J was trimmed by 0 bases and V by 0 bases; bases with no gene match: 12. This CDR3 region has 18 residues. In germline, CDR1 is DFQATT, CDR2 SNEGSKA (reference sequence). Written as DNA, the CDR3 is TGCAGTGCTAGAGATCTGCTAGCGGAGACCCCTAGCACAGATACGCAGTATTTT. Its protein is CSARDLLAETPSTDTQYF.

The chain joins TRBV20-1 to TRBJ2-6; maybe TRBD1 (6 bases). V shed 3 bases and J shed 1 base, with 7 bases lying between them. This CDR3 region has 14 residues. CDR1 is DFQATT and CDR2 is SNEGSKA in the germline V gene (reference sequence). CDR3 region: CSARTGSGANVLTF. CDR3 sequence (DNA): TGCAGTGCTAGGACAGGTTCTGGGGCCAACGTCCTGACTTTC.

This clonotype was seen more than once but under ten times. The chain combines TRBV28 with TRBJ1-1, with TRBD1 identical over 8 bases. CDR3 length equals 13 residues. V was pared by 7 bases and J by 5 bases, with 6 bases of the junction left unmatched. The germline V gene encodes CDR1 MDHEN and CDR2 SYDVKM. The CDR3 reads CASTADRVTEAFF. The CDR3 DNA is TGTGCCAGCACCGCGGACAGGGTGACTGAAGCTTTCTTT.

This clonotype was seen only a few times. The V gene is TRBV25-1, the J gene TRBJ2-1; 11 nucleotides match TRBD2. Germline CDR1 and CDR2: MGHDK and SYGVNS. The V and J ends lost 0 bases and 9 bases, in that order; junction bases with no gene match: 10. CDR3 length: 17 amino acids. CDR3 sequence: CASSEYKLAGAVLEQFF. The CDR3 region has the DNA TGTGCCAGCAGTGAATATAAACTAGCGGGGGCCGTGCTTGAGCAGTTCTTC.

This clonotype appeared a few times. The V gene is TRBV24-1, the J gene TRBJ2-5; D might be TRBD1 or TRBD2, each matching 6 bases. The CDR3 totals 15 residues. CDR1 and CDR2 (germline): KGHDR, SFDVKD. The V end was cut by 0 bases, the J end by 5 bases, with 12 bases between. CDR3 DNA: TGTGCCACCAGTGATTTGAGGCAGGGGAGGGAGACCCAGTACTTC. It specifies CATSDLRQGRETQYF.

The table lists this clonotype with a few counts. This sequence joins TRBV9 and TRBJ2-5; 10 positions match TRBD1. This CDR3 has 14 residues. Germline-derived CDR1 and CDR2 are SGDLS and YYNGEE. The trim removed 4 bases at V and 5 bases at J, leaving 5 bases unmatched. CDR3 coding DNA: TGTGCCAGCAGCTCCCGACAGGGGGCCGAGACCCAGTACTTC. It yields the protein CASSSRQGAETQYF. Full variable domain (remainder filled in from reference TRBV9 and TRBJ2-5): DSGVTQTPKHLITATGQRVTLRCSPRSGDLSVYWYQQSLDQGLQFLIQYYNGEERAKGNILERFSAQQFPDLHSELNLSSLELGDSALYFCASSSRQGAETQYFGPGTRLLVL.

V and J are TRBV5-1 and TRBJ2-2; D is possibly TRBD1 (6 bases). Germline V gives CDR1 SGHRS, CDR2 YFSETQ. The CDR3 extends over 15 amino acids. The germline V and J ends were trimmed by 0 bases and 5 bases, with 11 bases remaining between them. CDR3 in amino acids: CASSLAGDGTGELFF. CDR3 nucleotides: TGCGCCAGCAGCTTGGCAGGGGACGGAACCGGGGAGCTGTTTTTT.

The chain has TRBV11-3 and TRBJ2-3, with 9 bases lining up with TRBD1. The J segment lost 6 bases and the V segment lost 5 bases, leaving 6 bases of the junction unmatched. The length of the CDR3 is 14 residues. Germline CDR1 is SGHNT and CDR2 is YENEEA. CDR3 coding DNA: TGTGCCAGCAGCCGGACAGGGGAGGGGGATACGCAGTATTTT. Translating gives CASSRTGEGDTQYF.

This clonotype was counted between two and nine times. The rearrangement links TRBV7-3 to TRBJ1-1; D might be TRBD1 (6 bases). Between the trimmed V and J ends, which lost 3 bases and 0 bases, there was a span of 14 bases. This CDR3 comprises 16 residues. Germline CDR1 and CDR2: SGHTA and FQGTGA. CDR3 sequence: CASSFRDNLVNTEAFF. CDR3 sequence (DNA): TGTGCCAGCAGCTTCAGGGACAACCTGGTGAACACTGAAGCTTTCTTT.

In this sample, this clonotype turned up many times. The chain is built from TRBV7-9 and TRBJ2-1; 7 positions agree with TRBD2. Germline V gene sequence: CDR1 SEHNR, CDR2 FQNEAQ (reference sequence). V lost 4 bases to trimming and J lost 8 bases; unmatched junction nucleotides: 5. The CDR3 has 13 amino acids. CDR3: CASSSGLIDEQFF. DNA for the CDR3: TGTGCCAGCAGCTCGGGACTAATAGATGAGCAGTTCTTC.

The CDR3 sequence: CASSLGETYNSPLHF. CDR3 nucleotides: TGCGCCAGCAGCTTAGGGGAAACCTATAATTCACCCCTCCACTTT. The chain carries TRBV5-1 and TRBJ1-6; D is possibly TRBD1 (5 bases). Germline CDR1 SGHRS, CDR2 YFSETQ. This CDR3 comprises 15 residues. The V end was cut by 2 bases, the J end by 2 bases, with 8 bases between. Drawing the rest from reference TRBV5-1 and TRBJ1-6, the complete variable domain is KAGVTQTPRYLIKTRGQQVTLSCSPISGHRSVSWYQQTPGQGLQFLFEYFSETQRNKGNFPGRFSGRQFSNSRSEMNVSTLELGDSALYLCASSLGETYNSPLHFGNGTRLTVT.

In this sample, this clonotype turned up a few times. The chain recombines TRBV5-6 with TRBJ2-1; no clear D gene. Germline V lookup: CDR1 SGHDT, CDR2 YYEEEE. The CDR3 is 13 residues long. Trimming pared 4 bases from V and 5 bases from J, leaving 10 bases between. The CDR3 is CASSAPPHNEQFF. The CDR3 coding sequence is TGTGCCAGCAGCGCACCCCCCCACAATGAGCAGTTCTTC.

CDR3 DNA sequence: TGTGCCAGCAGCGTAGACCGGGACTATAACAATGAGCAGTTCTTC. Amino acids: CASSVDRDYNNEQFF. The V gene is TRBV9, the J gene TRBJ2-1, with TRBD2 identical over 7 bases. This CDR3 contains 15 residues. Germline CDR1 SGDLS, CDR2 YYNGEE. Germline trimming cut 0 bases from V and 5 bases from J; bases unmatched to any gene: 5.

This clonotype was found many times. The chain joins TRBV18 to TRBJ2-2; maybe TRBD1 (6 bases). The length of the CDR3 is 16 residues. The V gene lost 1 base and the J gene lost 5 bases, with 14 bases spanning the gap. CDR1 and CDR2 (germline): KGHSH, LQKENI. CDR3 amino acids: CASSPQGVVQTGELFF. Here the CDR3 DNA reads TGTGCCAGCTCACCACAGGGGGTTGTCCAAACCGGGGAGCTGTTTTTT.

The chain couples TRBV9 to TRBJ1-2; the D gene is possibly TRBD1 (5 bases). The CDR3 extends over 15 amino acids. Trimming removed 0 bases at V and 4 bases at J, with 13 bases between. Germline V gives CDR1 SGDLS, CDR2 YYNGEE. CDR3: CASSVGTSGVYGYTF. CDR3 nucleotide sequence: TGTGCCAGCAGCGTAGGGACAAGCGGTGTCTATGGCTACACCTTC. The full variable domain, its missing parts supplied by reference TRBV9 and TRBJ1-2, is DSGVTQTPKHLITATGQRVTLRCSPRSGDLSVYWYQQSLDQGLQFLIQYYNGEERAKGNILERFSAQQFPDLHSELNLSSLELGDSALYFCASSVGTSGVYGYTFGSGTRLTVV.

This clonotype turned up a few times. This chain joins TRBV5-6 and TRBJ1-1; D unclear. Germline CDR1 SGHDT, CDR2 YYEEEE. V lost 4 bases and J 3 bases, leaving 16 bases between the germline ends. The CDR3 is 15 residues long. CDR3 coding DNA: TGTGCCAGCAGCCCTTTAGCGTGGGGATACACTGAAGCTTTCTTT. Translation: CASSPLAWGYTEAFF. The full variable domain, completed using reference TRBV5-6 and TRBJ1-1, is DAGVTQSPTHLIKTRGQQVTLRCSPKSGHDTVSWYQQALGQGPQFIFQYYEEEERQRGNFPDRFSGHQFPNYSSELNVNALLLGDSALYLCASSPLAWGYTEAFFGQGTRLTVV.

This clonotype was seen a handful of times. The chain links TRBV24-1 to TRBJ2-1; the match to TRBD1 covers 9 bases. The V and J ends lost 3 bases and 7 bases, in that order; junction bases with no gene match: 3. CDR3 length: 14 residues. Germline lookup yields CDR1 KGHDR and CDR2 SFDVKD. CDR3 amino acids: CATSDGQGRNEQFF. The CDR3 region has the DNA TGTGCCACCAGTGATGGACAGGGGCGGAATGAGCAGTTCTTC.

The chain joins TRBV6-5 to TRBJ2-5; no clear D gene. Germline V gives CDR1 MNHEY, CDR2 SVGAGI. The CDR3 length is 15 residues. V lost 2 bases to trimming and J lost 5 bases, with 15 bases between them. CDR3 in amino acids: CASSYPRPTEETQYF. The CDR3 DNA reads as TGTGCCAGCAGTTACCCGAGGCCAACCGAGGAGACCCAGTACTTC.

This clonotype turned up a few times. The chain carries TRBV4-3 and TRBJ1-6, with 8 bases lining up with TRBD1. Germline assignment: CDR1 LGHNA and CDR2 YSLEER. This CDR3 has 17 residues. The V segment lost 0 bases and the J segment 11 bases; nucleotides outside the gene matches: 12. This CDR3 reads CASSQDTGQGRKPPLHF. The CDR3 DNA reads TGCGCCAGCAGCCAAGATACAGGACAGGGACGTAAGCCACCCCTCCACTTT.

The chain couples TRBV9 to TRBJ2-3; tentative D call: TRBD2 (6 bases). With 3 bases removed from V and 0 bases from J, the gap between germline ends came to 11 bases. The CDR3 totals 15 residues. CDR1 and CDR2 from the germline V gene are SGDLS and YYNGEE. The CDR3 nucleotides read TGTGCCAGCAGCGGGAGGGCTCCTAGCACAGATACGCAGTATTTT. Amino acid sequence: CASSGRAPSTDTQYF.

This clonotype was recorded a few times. The rearrangement uses TRBV5-1 and TRBJ1-4; 7 nucleotides agree with TRBD1. CDR1 is SGHRS and CDR2 is YFSETQ in the germline V gene. Trimming took 3 bases from V and 6 from J; bases not matched to a gene: 5. The CDR3 consists of 14 residues. The CDR3 loop is CASSSQGRDEKLFF. The DNA of the CDR3 is TGCGCCAGCAGCTCACAGGGGAGGGATGAAAAACTGTTTTTT.